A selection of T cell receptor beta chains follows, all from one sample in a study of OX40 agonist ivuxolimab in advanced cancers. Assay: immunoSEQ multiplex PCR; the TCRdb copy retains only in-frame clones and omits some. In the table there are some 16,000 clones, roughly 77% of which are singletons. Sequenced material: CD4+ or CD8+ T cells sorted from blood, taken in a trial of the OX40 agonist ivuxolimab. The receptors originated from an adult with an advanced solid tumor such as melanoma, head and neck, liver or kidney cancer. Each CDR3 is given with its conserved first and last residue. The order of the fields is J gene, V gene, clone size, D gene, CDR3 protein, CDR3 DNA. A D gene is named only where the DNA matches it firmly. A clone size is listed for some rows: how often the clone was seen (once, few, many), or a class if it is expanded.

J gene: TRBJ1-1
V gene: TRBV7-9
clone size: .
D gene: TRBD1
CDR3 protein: CASSSDTRQGPDPNTEAFF
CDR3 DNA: TGTGCCAGCAGCTCCGACACAAGACAGGGGCCCGATCCGAACACTGAAGCTTTCTTT

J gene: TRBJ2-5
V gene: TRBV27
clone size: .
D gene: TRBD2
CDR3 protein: CASRLLGLAGVETQYF
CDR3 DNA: TGTGCCAGCAGACTTTTAGGACTAGCGGGAGTAGAGACCCAGTACTTC

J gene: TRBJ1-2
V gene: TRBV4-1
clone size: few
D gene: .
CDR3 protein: CASSQTVGVRDGYTF
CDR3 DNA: TGCGCCAGCAGCCAGACAGTGGGAGTCAGGGATGGCTACACCTTC

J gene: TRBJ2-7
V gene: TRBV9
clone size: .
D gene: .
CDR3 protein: CASSVGGVNYEQYF
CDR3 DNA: TGTGCCAGCAGCGTAGGTGGAGTTAACTACGAGCAGTACTTC

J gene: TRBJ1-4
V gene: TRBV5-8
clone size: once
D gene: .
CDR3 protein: CASSTFGVGEKLFF
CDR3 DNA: TGTGCCAGCAGCACTTTTGGTGTGGGTGAAAAACTGTTTTTT

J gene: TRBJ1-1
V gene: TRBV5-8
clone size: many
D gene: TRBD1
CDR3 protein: CASSWDRTLNTEAFF
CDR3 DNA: TGTGCCAGCAGCTGGGACAGGACCCTGAACACTGAAGCTTTCTTT

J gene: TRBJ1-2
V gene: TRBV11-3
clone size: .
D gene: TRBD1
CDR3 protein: CASSLASGTAYGYTF
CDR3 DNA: TGTGCCAGCAGCTTAGCGAGCGGGACAGCCTATGGCTACACCTTC

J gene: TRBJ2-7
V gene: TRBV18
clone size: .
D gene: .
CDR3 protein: CASSPTGAYEQYF
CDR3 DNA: TGTGCCAGCTCACCGACAGGAGCCTACGAGCAGTACTTC

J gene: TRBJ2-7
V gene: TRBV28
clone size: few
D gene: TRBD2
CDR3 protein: CASSSRTSGIGEQYF
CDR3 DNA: TGTGCCAGCAGTTCACGGACTAGCGGGATAGGCGAGCAGTACTTC

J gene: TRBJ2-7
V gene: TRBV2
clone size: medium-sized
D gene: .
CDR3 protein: CASSEGGGRGEQYF
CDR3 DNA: TGTGCCAGCAGTGAAGGCGGCGGTCGGGGCGAGCAGTACTTC

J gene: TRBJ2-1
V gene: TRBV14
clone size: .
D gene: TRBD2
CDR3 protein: CASSHLSGTSGSLVFNEQFF
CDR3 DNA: TGTGCCAGCAGCCATCTCTCCGGGACTAGCGGGAGTCTGGTCTTCAATGAGCAGTTCTTC